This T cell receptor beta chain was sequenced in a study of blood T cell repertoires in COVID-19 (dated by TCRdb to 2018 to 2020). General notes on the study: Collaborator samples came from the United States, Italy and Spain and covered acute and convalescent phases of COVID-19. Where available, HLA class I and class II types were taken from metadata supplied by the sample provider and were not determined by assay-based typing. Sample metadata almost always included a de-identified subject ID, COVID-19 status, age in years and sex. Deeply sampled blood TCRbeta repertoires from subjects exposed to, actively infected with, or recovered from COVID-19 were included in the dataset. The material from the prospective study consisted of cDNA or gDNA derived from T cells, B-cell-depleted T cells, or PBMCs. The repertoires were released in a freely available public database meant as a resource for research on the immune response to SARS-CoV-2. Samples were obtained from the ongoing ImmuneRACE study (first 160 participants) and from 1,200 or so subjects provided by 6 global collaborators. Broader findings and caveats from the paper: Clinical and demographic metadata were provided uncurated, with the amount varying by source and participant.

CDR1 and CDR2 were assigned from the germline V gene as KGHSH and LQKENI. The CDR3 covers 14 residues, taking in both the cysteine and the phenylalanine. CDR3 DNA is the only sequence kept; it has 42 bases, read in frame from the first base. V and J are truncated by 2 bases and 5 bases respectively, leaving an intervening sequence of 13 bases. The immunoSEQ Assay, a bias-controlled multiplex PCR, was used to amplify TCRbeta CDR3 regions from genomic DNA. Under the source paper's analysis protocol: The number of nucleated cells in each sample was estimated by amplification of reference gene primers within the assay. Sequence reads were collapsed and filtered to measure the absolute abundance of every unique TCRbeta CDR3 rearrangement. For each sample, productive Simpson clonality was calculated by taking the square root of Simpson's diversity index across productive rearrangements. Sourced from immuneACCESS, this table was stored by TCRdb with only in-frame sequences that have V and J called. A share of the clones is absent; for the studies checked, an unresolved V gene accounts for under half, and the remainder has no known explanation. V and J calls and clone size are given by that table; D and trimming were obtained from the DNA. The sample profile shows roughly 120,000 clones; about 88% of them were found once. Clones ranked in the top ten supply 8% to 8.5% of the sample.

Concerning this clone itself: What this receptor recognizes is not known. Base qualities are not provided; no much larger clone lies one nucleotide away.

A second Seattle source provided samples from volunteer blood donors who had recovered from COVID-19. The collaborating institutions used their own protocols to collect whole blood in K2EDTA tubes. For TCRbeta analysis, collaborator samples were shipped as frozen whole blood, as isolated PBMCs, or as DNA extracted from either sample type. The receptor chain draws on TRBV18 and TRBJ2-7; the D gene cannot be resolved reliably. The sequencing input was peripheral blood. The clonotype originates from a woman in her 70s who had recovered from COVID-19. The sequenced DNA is TGTGCCAGCTCACCATTCACCCTCCGGGACGAGCAGTACTTC. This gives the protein CASSPFTLRDEQYF.